A single sample gave rise to the 26 T cell receptor beta chains below, sequenced in a study of cytomegalovirus exposure and HLA in healthy donors. With 60 Vbeta and 13 Jbeta primers, the PCR was carried out. Some clones are missing from TCRdb's copy, which holds only in-frame ones; the method was immunoSEQ multiplex PCR. The repertoire consists of 150,000 to 200,000 clones, with roughly 79% occurring once and the leading ten covering under 8%. Sequences were obtained from PBMCs. Receptors originate from a man aged 40-49 years in good health and CMV-seropositive.

This clone was counted once. This chain uses TRBV6-1 with TRBJ1-3; no definite D call. V lost 0 bases to trimming and J lost 2 bases, with 11 bases between them. This CDR3 spans 16 amino acids. Germline V gene lookup returns CDR1 MNHNS and CDR2 SASEGT. CDR3 nucleotide sequence: TGTGCCAGCAGTGAAGCGTATCGTATAACTGGAAACACCATATATTTT. It is translated as CASSEAYRITGNTIYF.

The chain couples TRBV2 to TRBJ2-7, with D possibly matching TRBD2 (6 bases). The CDR3 consists of 16 residues. Germline assignment: CDR1 SNHLY and CDR2 FYNNEI. Trimming stripped 0 bases from V and 5 bases from J, with 17 bases between. The CDR3 DNA follows: TGTGCCAGCAGTGAAGCTGTCTCCTGGAGGGACGACGAGCAGTACTTC. Protein: CASSEAVSWRDDEQYF.

The chain has TRBV2 and TRBJ2-1, with TRBD2 matching 8 bases. CDR1 SNHLY and CDR2 FYNNEI come from the germline V gene. This CDR3 region has 15 residues. V was clipped by 4 bases and J by 4 bases; unmatched bases: 6. The CDR3 nucleotides are TGTGCCAGCAGTGTTCGGCTAGCGGGTTACAATGAGCAGTTCTTC. It is translated as CASSVRLAGYNEQFF.

The chain joins TRBV7-9 to TRBJ2-2; D not resolved. The V end was cut by 2 bases, the J end by 2 bases, with 6 bases between. CDR3 length: 14 amino acids. Germline values: CDR1 SEHNR, CDR2 FQNEAQ (reference sequence). CDR3 DNA sequence: TGTGCCAGCAGCTTATCAGGAAACACCGGGGAGCTGTTTTTT. It encodes CASSLSGNTGELFF.

The count of this clone is one. The chain joins TRBV2 to TRBJ2-1, with 9 positions matching TRBD2. This CDR3 is built from 15 residues. Per germline, CDR1 SNHLY and CDR2 FYNNEI. The junction had 11 bases not matched to a gene; V was cut back by 7 bases and J by 7 bases. CDR3 protein: CASIGIGLASNEQFF. The CDR3 DNA follows: TGTGCCAGCATAGGGATTGGACTAGCGTCAAATGAGCAGTTCTTC.

This clone was seen just once. The chain couples TRBV5-5 to TRBJ2-2; 7 bases are shared with TRBD1. With 5 bases clipped from V and 4 bases from J, the junction kept 5 bases outside the gene matches. Germline V lookup: CDR1 SGHKS, CDR2 YYEKEE (reference sequence). This CDR3 has 14 amino acids. DNA of the CDR3: TGTGCCAGCAGAACGGGACAGACCACCGGGGAGCTGTTTTTT. Amino acid sequence: CASRTGQTTGELFF.

The J gene is TRBJ2-5, the V gene TRBV2; 11 nucleotides match TRBD2. The CDR3 covers 14 residues. Germline V gene data show CDR1 as SNHLY and CDR2 as FYNNEI. Trimming cost V 8 bases and J 2 bases; bases outside gene matches: 4. The CDR3 loop is CASLRLAGQETQYF. Here the CDR3 DNA reads TGTGCCAGCTTGAGACTAGCGGGGCAAGAGACCCAGTACTTC.

The chain has TRBV9 and TRBJ2-5; weak D call: TRBD1 (5 bases). The CDR3 has 13 amino acids. Trimming stripped 4 bases from V and 2 bases from J, with 9 bases between. Germline-derived CDR1 and CDR2 are SGDLS and YYNGEE. CDR3 nucleotides: TGTGCCAGCAGCCCCCGACAGCAAGAGACCCAGTACTTC. Translation gives CASSPRQQETQYF.

Remarks on this clone: Sequence at one end of the junction differs from germline and may be a read error. The sample carries other DNA sequences with the same CDR3. The chain uses TRBV5-6 and TRBJ1-6; TRBD1 matches 8 bases. The length of the CDR3 is 18 residues. Germline lookup yields CDR1 SGHDT and CDR2 YYEEEE. CDR3 region: CASSFGQGAQSYNSPLHF. The CDR3 bases are TGCGCCAGCAGCTTCGGGCAGGGGGCTCAATCCTATAATTCACCCCTCCACTTT.

This clone turned up a few times. The V and J genes are TRBV5-6 and TRBJ1-2; no reliable D call. V was clipped by 0 bases and J by 8 bases, with 11 bases between them. This CDR3 region has 13 residues. Germline CDR1 is SGHDT and CDR2 is YYEEEE. In DNA, the CDR3 is TGTGCCAGCAGCTTGGGATACGGAGGAGGCTACACCTTC. Protein sequence: CASSLGYGGGYTF.

This clone was seen once. The chain is built from TRBV28 and TRBJ1-1; 7 nucleotides match TRBD1. From germline, CDR1 is MDHEN and CDR2 SYDVKM. V was pared by 5 bases and J by 0 bases, with 6 bases of the junction left unmatched. The CDR3 is 15 amino acids. This CDR3 is CASSLHRGLNTEAFF. The CDR3 coding sequence is TGTGCCAGCAGTCTGCACAGGGGCCTGAACACTGAAGCTTTCTTT.

This clone was detected only a few times. J is TRBJ2-5 and V is TRBV19, with D unresolved. The length of the CDR3 is 12 residues. V lost 1 base, J lost 4 bases, and 4 bases lay in between. Germline assignment: CDR1 LNHDA and CDR2 SQIVND (reference sequence). This chain's CDR3 is CASSIAGETQYF. CDR3 sequence (DNA): TGTGCCAGTAGTATAGCGGGAGAGACCCAGTACTTC.

This clone was observed a handful of times. The rearrangement joins TRBV5-8 to TRBJ2-5, with TRBD1 identical over 7 bases. J gave up 4 bases and V 7 bases, and 4 bases lay outside the gene matches. Germline V CDR1 and CDR2: SGHTS, YDEGEE. The CDR3 consists of 12 residues. As DNA, the CDR3 is TGTGCCAGCGACAGGGAAGCAGAGACCCAGTACTTC. This gives the protein CASDREAETQYF.

The chain links TRBV19 to TRBJ1-2; 9 bases are a match to TRBD1. The trim removed 9 bases at V and 8 bases at J, leaving 10 bases unmatched. The CDR3 consists of 13 residues. CDR1 LNHDA and CDR2 SQIVND come from the germline V gene (reference sequence). The CDR3, as DNA: TGTGCCAGCACACTACAGGGGGCTCGGGGCTACACCTTC. It specifies CASTLQGARGYTF.

As concerns this clone: The junction departs from the called germline gene at one end, perhaps through a read error. The CDR3 bases are TGTGCCAGCAGCCCCGACATTCCTGGGGCCAACGGCCTGACTTTC. Translation gives CASSPDIPGANGLTF. The gene calls are TRBV2 and TRBJ2-6; D perhaps matches TRBD1 (5 bases). There are 15 residues in the CDR3. Germline V lookup: CDR1 SNHLY, CDR2 FYNNEI.

The chain employs TRBV7-6 and TRBJ1-2; 8 bases map to TRBD1. CDR1 is SGHVS and CDR2 is FNYEAQ in the germline V gene. The CDR3 length is 13 residues. The V segment lost 1 base and the J segment 8 bases; nucleotides outside the gene matches: 3. The CDR3: CASSLESGGGYTF. The CDR3 nucleotides are TGTGCCAGCAGCTTAGAATCAGGGGGCGGCTACACCTTC.

The chain uses TRBV28 and TRBJ1-5; 7 bases map to TRBD1. With 8 bases clipped from V and 3 bases from J, the junction kept 13 bases outside the gene matches. There are 16 residues in the CDR3. Germline lookup yields CDR1 MDHEN and CDR2 SYDVKM. The CDR3 is CASSIRRDSPNQPQHF. Here the CDR3 DNA reads TGTGCCAGCTCGATACGTCGGGACAGTCCCAATCAGCCCCAGCATTTT.

DNA of the CDR3: TGTGCCGCACAGGGGGACTATAATTCACCCCTCCACTTT. Translation gives CAAQGDYNSPLHF. The chain has TRBV6-1 and TRBJ1-6; 8 nucleotides match TRBD1. J was trimmed by 3 bases and V by 11 bases; bases with no gene match: 3. The CDR3 has 13 amino acids. The V gene's germline CDR1 is MNHNS and CDR2 SASEGT.

The chain is built from TRBV27 and TRBJ1-2; D unclear. The CDR3 is made up of 13 amino acids. V dropped 7 bases and J dropped 7 bases, with 16 bases sitting between them. Germline CDR1 and CDR2: MNHEY and SMNVEV (reference sequence). The CDR3 DNA sequence: TGTGCCAGCATCCTCCCCGAGGAGGGTGGCTACACCTTC. This codes for CASILPEEGGYTF.

The rearrangement links TRBV6-1 to TRBJ2-3, with D possibly TRBD2 on 5 matching bases. This CDR3 has 15 amino acids. Trimming shortened V by 6 bases and J by 0 bases, and 13 bases separated the two germline ends. CDR1 is MNHNS and CDR2 is SASEGT in the germline V gene. The DNA of the CDR3 is TGTGCCAGCAGCCACGTAGCGACTAGCACAGATACGCAGTATTTT. This gives the protein CASSHVATSTDTQYF.

The chain carries TRBV2 and TRBJ2-3; 8 bases are shared with TRBD1. There are 16 residues in the CDR3. CDR1 and CDR2 (germline): SNHLY, FYNNEI. The trim removed 2 bases at V and 2 bases at J, leaving 6 bases unmatched. CDR3 loop: CASSEMTGAYTDTQYF. DNA of the CDR3: TGTGCCAGCAGTGAAATGACAGGGGCCTACACAGATACGCAGTATTTT.

V is TRBV29-1 and J is TRBJ1-1, with D possibly being TRBD1 (5 bases). The germline CDR1 and CDR2 sequences are SQVTM and ANQGSEA. The V gene lost 2 bases and the J gene lost 4 bases, with 14 bases spanning the gap. This CDR3 region has 14 residues. The CDR3 nucleotides are TGCAGCGTTGAAAGTCGGGGGGGGGTCACTGAAGCTTTCTTT. It codes for CSVESRGGVTEAFF.

The chain recombines TRBV6-5 with TRBJ2-2; D gene uncertain. Between the trimmed V and J ends, which lost 2 bases and 5 bases, there was a span of 6 bases. This CDR3 is built from 13 residues. Germline CDR1 reads MNHEY; CDR2 reads SVGAGI. As DNA, the CDR3 is TGTGCCAGCAGTTACAGCCCGACCGGGGAGCTGTTTTTT. Translating gives CASSYSPTGELFF.

The V and J genes are TRBV16 and TRBJ2-5; the D gene is possibly TRBD2 (5 bases). The ends were cut back, 4 bases at V and 5 bases at J, with 20 bases in the middle. This CDR3 has 16 residues. CDR1 and CDR2 from the germline V gene are KGHSY and FQNENV. CDR3 sequence reads: CASSLPSGSATETQYF. CDR3 bases: TGTGCCAGCAGCCTGCCGTCGGGTAGCGCTACGGAGACCCAGTACTTC.

There are a few counts of this clone. The chain couples TRBV2 to TRBJ1-1; 7 bases match TRBD1. CDR1 and CDR2 from the germline V gene are SNHLY and FYNNEI. CDR3 size: 14 residues. V dropped 8 bases and J dropped 4; count of bases not matched to a gene: 10. The CDR3 region has the DNA TGTGCCAGCCGGGACAGAAGCTTTACCACTGAAGCTTTCTTT. It translates to CASRDRSFTTEAFF.

A single count supports this clone. This chain's CDR3 is CASSVAGEWNEKLFF. In DNA form, the CDR3 reads TGTGCCAGCAGCGTAGCGGGAGAGTGGAATGAAAAACTGTTTTTT. The V gene is TRBV9, the J gene TRBJ1-4, with D hard to call. There are 15 residues in the CDR3. V shed 0 bases and J shed 5 bases, with 11 bases lying between them. Per germline, CDR1 SGDLS and CDR2 YYNGEE.